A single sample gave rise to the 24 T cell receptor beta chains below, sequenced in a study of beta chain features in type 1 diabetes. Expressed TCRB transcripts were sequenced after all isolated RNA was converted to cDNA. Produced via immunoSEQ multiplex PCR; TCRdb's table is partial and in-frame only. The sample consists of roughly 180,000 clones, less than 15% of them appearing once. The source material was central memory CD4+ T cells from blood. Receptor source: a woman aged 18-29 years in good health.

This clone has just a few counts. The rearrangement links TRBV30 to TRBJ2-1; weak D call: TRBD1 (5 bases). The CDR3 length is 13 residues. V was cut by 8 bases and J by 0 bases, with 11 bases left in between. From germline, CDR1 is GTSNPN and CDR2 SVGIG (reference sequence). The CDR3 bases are TGTGCCCGGGTGGGGCCCTCCTACAATGAGCAGTTCTTC. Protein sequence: CARVGPSYNEQFF.

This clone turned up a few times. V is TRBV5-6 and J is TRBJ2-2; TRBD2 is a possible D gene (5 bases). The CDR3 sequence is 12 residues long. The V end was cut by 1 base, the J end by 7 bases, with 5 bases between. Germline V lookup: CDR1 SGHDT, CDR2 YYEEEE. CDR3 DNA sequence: TGTGCCAGCAGCTTGCGGGGCGGGGAGCTGTTTTTT. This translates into CASSLRGGELFF.

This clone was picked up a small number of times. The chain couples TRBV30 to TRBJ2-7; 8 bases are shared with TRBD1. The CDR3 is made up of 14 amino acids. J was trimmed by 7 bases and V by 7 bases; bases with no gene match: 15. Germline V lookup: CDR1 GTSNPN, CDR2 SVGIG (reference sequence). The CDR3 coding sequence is TGTGCCTCGACGAAACAGGGGGACTGGGGGGAGCAGTACTTC. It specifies CASTKQGDWGEQYF. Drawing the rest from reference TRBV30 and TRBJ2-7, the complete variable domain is SQTIHQWPATLVQPVGSPLSLECTVEGTSNPNLYWYRQAAGRGLQLLFYSVGIGQISSEVPQNLSASRPQDRQFILSSKKLLLSDSGFYLCASTKQGDWGEQYFGPGTRLTVT.

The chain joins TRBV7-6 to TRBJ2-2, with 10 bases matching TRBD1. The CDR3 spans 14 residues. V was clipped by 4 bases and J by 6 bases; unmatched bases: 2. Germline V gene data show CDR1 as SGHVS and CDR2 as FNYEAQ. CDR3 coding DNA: TGTGCCAGCAGCTCCGGACAGGGGGCCGGGGAGCTGTTTTTT. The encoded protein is CASSSGQGAGELFF.

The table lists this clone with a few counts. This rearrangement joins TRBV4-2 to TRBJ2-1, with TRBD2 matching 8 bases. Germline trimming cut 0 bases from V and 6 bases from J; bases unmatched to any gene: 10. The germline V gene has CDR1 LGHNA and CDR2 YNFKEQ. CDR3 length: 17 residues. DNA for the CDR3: TGTGCCAGCAGCCAAGAAAAGGGGCGCAGCGGGGGCAATGAGCAGTTCTTC. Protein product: CASSQEKGRSGGNEQFF.

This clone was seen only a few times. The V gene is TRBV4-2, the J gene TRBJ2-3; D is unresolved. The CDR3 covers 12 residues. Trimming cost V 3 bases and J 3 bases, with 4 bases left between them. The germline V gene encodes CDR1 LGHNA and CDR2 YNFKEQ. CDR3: CASSHITDTQYF. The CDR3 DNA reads TGTGCCAGCAGCCATATTACAGATACGCAGTATTTT.

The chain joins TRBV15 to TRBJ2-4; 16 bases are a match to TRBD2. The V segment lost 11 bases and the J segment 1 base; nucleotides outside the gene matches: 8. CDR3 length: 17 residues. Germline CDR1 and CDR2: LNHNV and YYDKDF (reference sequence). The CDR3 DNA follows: TGTGCCGCAGGGGGACTAGCGGGAGGGGTGGCCAAAAACATTCAGTACTTC. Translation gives CAAGGLAGGVAKNIQYF.

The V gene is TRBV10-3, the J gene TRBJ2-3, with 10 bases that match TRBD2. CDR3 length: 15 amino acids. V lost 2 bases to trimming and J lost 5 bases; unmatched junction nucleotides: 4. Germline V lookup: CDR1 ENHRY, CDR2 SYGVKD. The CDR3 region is CAISEGEREGDTQYF. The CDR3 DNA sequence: TGTGCCATCAGTGAGGGGGAGCGGGAGGGAGATACGCAGTATTTT.

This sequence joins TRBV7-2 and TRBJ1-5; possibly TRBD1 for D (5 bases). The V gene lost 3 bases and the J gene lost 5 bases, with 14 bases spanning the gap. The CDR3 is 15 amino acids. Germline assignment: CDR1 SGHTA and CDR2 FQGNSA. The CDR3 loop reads CASSFHGQGDQPQHF. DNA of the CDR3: TGTGCCAGCAGCTTTCACGGCCAGGGCGATCAGCCCCAGCATTTT.

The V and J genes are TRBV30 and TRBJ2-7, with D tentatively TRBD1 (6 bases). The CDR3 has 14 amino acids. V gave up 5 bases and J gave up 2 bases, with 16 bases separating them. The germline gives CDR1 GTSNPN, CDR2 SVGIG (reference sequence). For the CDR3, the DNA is TGTGCCTGGTCGGGGACATTGGTAACCTACGAGCAGTACTTC. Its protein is CAWSGTLVTYEQYF.

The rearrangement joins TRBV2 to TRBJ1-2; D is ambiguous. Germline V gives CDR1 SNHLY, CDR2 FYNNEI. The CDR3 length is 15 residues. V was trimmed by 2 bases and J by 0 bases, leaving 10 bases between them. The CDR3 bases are TGTGCCAGCAGTGAAAGGAGGCTTTCTAACTATGGCTACACCTTC. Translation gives CASSERRLSNYGYTF.

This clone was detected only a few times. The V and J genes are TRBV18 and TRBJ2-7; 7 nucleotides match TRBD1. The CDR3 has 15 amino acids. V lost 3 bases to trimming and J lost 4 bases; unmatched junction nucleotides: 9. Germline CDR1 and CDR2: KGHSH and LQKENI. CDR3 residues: CASSPSRGNGYEQYF. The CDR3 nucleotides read TGTGCCAGCTCACCTTCCAGGGGGAATGGTTACGAGCAGTACTTC.

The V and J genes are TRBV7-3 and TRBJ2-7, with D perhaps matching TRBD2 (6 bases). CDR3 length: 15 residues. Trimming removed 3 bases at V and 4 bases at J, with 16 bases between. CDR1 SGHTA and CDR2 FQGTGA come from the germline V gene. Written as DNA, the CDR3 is TGTGCCAGCAGCTTTGGGGGGACCGGTAAATACGAGCAGTACTTC. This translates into CASSFGGTGKYEQYF.

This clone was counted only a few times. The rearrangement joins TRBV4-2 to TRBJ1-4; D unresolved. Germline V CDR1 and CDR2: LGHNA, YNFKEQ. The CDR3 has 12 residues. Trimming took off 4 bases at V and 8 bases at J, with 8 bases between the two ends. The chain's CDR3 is CASSRPLEKLFF. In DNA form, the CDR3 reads TGTGCCAGCAGCCGGCCTTTGGAAAAACTGTTTTTT.

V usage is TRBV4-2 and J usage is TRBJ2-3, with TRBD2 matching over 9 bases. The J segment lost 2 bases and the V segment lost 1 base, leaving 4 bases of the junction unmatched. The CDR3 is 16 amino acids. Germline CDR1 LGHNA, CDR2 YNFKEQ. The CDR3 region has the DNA TGTGCCAGCAGCCAAGGCCTAGCGGGAACCACAGATACGCAGTATTTT. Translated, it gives CASSQGLAGTTDTQYF.

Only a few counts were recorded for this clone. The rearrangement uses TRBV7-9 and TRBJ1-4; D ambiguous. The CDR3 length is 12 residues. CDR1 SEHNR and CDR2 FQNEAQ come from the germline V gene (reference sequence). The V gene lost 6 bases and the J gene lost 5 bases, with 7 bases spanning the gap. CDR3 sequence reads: CASRTWNEKLFF. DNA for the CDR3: TGTGCCAGCAGAACTTGGAATGAAAAACTGTTTTTT. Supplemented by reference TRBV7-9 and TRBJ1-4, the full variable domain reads DTGVSQNPRHKITKRGQNVTFRCDPISEHNRLYWYRQTLGQGPEFLTYFQNEAQLEKSRLLSDRFSAERPKGSFSTLEIQRTEQGDSAMYLCASRTWNEKLFFGSGTQLSVL.

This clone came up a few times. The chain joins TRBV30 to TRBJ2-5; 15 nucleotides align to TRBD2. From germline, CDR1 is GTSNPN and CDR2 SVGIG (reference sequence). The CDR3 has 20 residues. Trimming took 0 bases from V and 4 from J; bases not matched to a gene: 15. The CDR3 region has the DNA TGTGCCTGGAGTGTACAGGGGACTAGCGGGAGGTACCGCTATGTAGAGACCCAGTACTTC. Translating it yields CAWSVQGTSGRYRYVETQYF.

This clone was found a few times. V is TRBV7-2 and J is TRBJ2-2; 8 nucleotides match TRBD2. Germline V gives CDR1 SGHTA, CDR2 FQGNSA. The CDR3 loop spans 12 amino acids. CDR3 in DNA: TGTTCGGGGGGGATAGGCGCCGGGGAGCTGTTTTTT. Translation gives CSGGIGAGELFF.

The CDR3 here is CASSSHNGGALGGYTF. The CDR3 nucleotides are TGTGCCAGCAGCTCCCACAATGGGGGGGCCCTGGGTGGCTACACCTTC. V and J are TRBV4-2 and TRBJ1-2; maybe TRBD1 (6 bases). Germline-derived CDR1 and CDR2 are LGHNA and YNFKEQ. The CDR3 totals 16 residues. Trimming removed 5 bases from V and 7 bases from J, with 23 bases in between.

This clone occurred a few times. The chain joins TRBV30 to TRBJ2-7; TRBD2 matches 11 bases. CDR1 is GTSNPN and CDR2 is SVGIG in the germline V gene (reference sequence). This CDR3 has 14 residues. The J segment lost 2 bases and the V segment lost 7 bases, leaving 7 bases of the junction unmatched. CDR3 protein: CASHRSGRAYEQYF. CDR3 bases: TGTGCCTCCCATCGTAGCGGGAGGGCCTACGAGCAGTACTTC.

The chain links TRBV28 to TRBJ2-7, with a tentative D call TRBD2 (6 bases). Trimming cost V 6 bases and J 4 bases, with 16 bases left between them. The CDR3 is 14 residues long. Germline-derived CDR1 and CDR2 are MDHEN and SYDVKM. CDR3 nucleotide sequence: TGTGCCAGCAGCCAAGGGAATAGCGGATACGAGCAGTACTTC. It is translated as CASSQGNSGYEQYF. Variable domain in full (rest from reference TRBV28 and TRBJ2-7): DVKVTQSSRYLVKRTGEKVFLECVQDMDHENMFWYRQDPGLGLRLIYFSYDVKMKEKGDIPEGYSVSREKKERFSLILESASTNQTSMYLCASSQGNSGYEQYFGPGTRLTVT.

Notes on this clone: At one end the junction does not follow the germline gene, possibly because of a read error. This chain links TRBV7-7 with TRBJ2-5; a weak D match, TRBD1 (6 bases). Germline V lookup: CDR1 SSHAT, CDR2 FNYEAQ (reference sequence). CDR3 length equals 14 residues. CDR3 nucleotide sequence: TGTGCTAGCAGCGCAAACAGGGATTCCGAGACCCAGTACTTC. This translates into CASSANRDSETQYF.

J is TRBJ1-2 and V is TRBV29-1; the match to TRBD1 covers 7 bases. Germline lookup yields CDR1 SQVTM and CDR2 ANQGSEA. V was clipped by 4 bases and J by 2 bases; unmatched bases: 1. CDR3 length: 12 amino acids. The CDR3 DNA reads TGCAGCGTTGGGGGACAGAACTATGGCTACACCTTC. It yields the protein CSVGGQNYGYTF.

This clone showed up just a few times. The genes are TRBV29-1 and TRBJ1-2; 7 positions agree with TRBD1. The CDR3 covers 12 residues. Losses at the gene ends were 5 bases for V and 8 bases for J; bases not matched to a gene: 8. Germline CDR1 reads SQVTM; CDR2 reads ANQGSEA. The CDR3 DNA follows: TGCAGCGTTAGCGCCAGGGGGGAGGGCTACACCTTC. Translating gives CSVSARGEGYTF.